A selection of T cell receptor beta chains follows, all from one sample in a study of T cell responses to AZD1222 COVID-19 vaccine. Repertoires were generated with immunoSEQ multiplex PCR, while TCRdb's copy carries only in-frame clones and drops some. The sample includes 100,000 to 150,000 clones, about 87% of them seen just once. The material was peripheral blood, obtained on day 0 of AZD1222 vaccination. All receptors derive from an adult in good health. The CDR3 runs from the conserved cysteine through the conserved F or W. A D gene is named only where the DNA matches it firmly. Clone sizes are given selectively: once, few, many, or a class where the clone is expanded.

D gene: TRBD1
clone size: NA
V gene: TRBV6-5
J gene: TRBJ1-2
CDR3 protein: CASSYGGQKNYGYTF
CDR3 DNA: TGTGCCAGCAGTTACGGGGGACAGAAGAACTATGGCTACACCTTC

D gene: NA
clone size: NA
V gene: TRBV15
J gene: TRBJ1-3
CDR3 protein: CATSLKRRNTIYF
CDR3 DNA: TGTGCCACCAGCCTCAAACGGAGAAACACCATATATTTT

D gene: TRBD2
clone size: few
V gene: TRBV7-9
J gene: TRBJ2-7
CDR3 protein: CASSFPTSGSPYEQYF
CDR3 DNA: TGTGCCAGCAGCTTTCCCACTAGCGGGTCCCCCTACGAGCAGTACTTC

D gene: NA
clone size: NA
V gene: TRBV14
J gene: TRBJ2-7
CDR3 protein: CASSEDTVIYEQYF
CDR3 DNA: TGTGCCAGCAGCGAAGATACCGTCATTTACGAGCAGTACTTC

D gene: NA
clone size: NA
V gene: TRBV21-1
J gene: TRBJ2-1
CDR3 protein: CASSKEFGGEQFF
CDR3 DNA: TGTGCCAGCAGCAAAGAATTCGGTGGGGAGCAGTTCTTC

D gene: NA
clone size: NA
V gene: TRBV28
J gene: TRBJ2-4
CDR3 protein: CASRYQNIQYF
CDR3 DNA: TGTGCCAGCAGATATCAAAACATTCAGTACTTC

D gene: TRBD2
clone size: NA
V gene: TRBV6-2/TRBV6-3
J gene: TRBJ2-5
CDR3 protein: CASSYSKVGLAGETQYF
CDR3 DNA: TGTGCCAGCAGTTACTCGAAAGTTGGACTAGCGGGGGAGACCCAGTACTTC

D gene: TRBD2
clone size: NA
V gene: TRBV27
J gene: TRBJ2-1
CDR3 protein: CASSLWGLAEYNEQFF
CDR3 DNA: TGTGCCAGCAGTTTATGGGGACTAGCGGAATACAATGAGCAGTTCTTC

D gene: NA
clone size: NA
V gene: TRBV6-5
J gene: TRBJ2-3
CDR3 protein: CASNPRGRRDTQYF
CDR3 DNA: TGTGCCAGCAACCCTAGGGGGAGGAGGGATACGCAGTATTTT

D gene: TRBD1
clone size: NA
V gene: TRBV18
J gene: TRBJ1-3
CDR3 protein: CASSPRTGGGNTIYF
CDR3 DNA: TGTGCCAGCTCACCACGGACAGGTGGTGGAAACACCATATATTTT

D gene: NA
clone size: NA
V gene: TRBV21-1
J gene: TRBJ2-7
CDR3 protein: CASSERTGSYEQYF
CDR3 DNA: TGTGCCAGCAGCGAACGGACAGGGAGCTACGAGCAGTACTTC

D gene: NA
clone size: NA
V gene: TRBV12-5
J gene: TRBJ1-1
CDR3 protein: CASGLGQGWTEAFF
CDR3 DNA: TGTGCTAGTGGTTTGGGCCAGGGGTGGACTGAAGCTTTCTTT

D gene: NA
clone size: NA
V gene: TRBV4-2
J gene: TRBJ2-7
CDR3 protein: CASSQDPTGGSSYEQYF
CDR3 DNA: TGTGCCAGCAGCCAAGATCCTACAGGAGGGAGTTCCTACGAGCAGTACTTC

D gene: NA
clone size: once
V gene: TRBV7-8
J gene: TRBJ2-7
CDR3 protein: CASSSMAGSYEQYF
CDR3 DNA: TGTGCCAGCAGCTCCATGGCCGGTTCCTACGAGCAGTACTTC

D gene: NA
clone size: NA
V gene: TRBV4-1
J gene: TRBJ2-5
CDR3 protein: CASSVRQGGSQETQYF
CDR3 DNA: TGCGCCAGCAGCGTGCGACAGGGAGGTTCCCAAGAGACCCAGTACTTC

D gene: TRBD2
clone size: few
V gene: TRBV28
J gene: TRBJ2-7
CDR3 protein: CASRVGGLAGRYAQYF
CDR3 DNA: TGTGCCAGCAGGGTGGGCGGGCTAGCGGGACGCTACGCGCAGTACTTC

D gene: TRBD1
clone size: NA
V gene: TRBV10-3
J gene: TRBJ1-1
CDR3 protein: CAISEWGDRANTEAFF
CDR3 DNA: TGTGCCATCAGTGAGTGGGGGGACAGGGCGAACACTGAAGCTTTCTTT

D gene: NA
clone size: NA
V gene: TRBV30
J gene: TRBJ2-4
CDR3 protein: CAWSVQEIANIQYF
CDR3 DNA: TGTGCCTGGAGTGTACAGGAGATTGCAAACATTCAGTACTTC

D gene: TRBD2
clone size: NA
V gene: TRBV7-2
J gene: TRBJ2-1
CDR3 protein: CASGASGGYSEQFF
CDR3 DNA: TGTGCCTCCGGGGCTAGCGGGGGTTACAGTGAGCAGTTCTTC

D gene: NA
clone size: NA
V gene: TRBV19
J gene: TRBJ2-7
CDR3 protein: CASSIDLGSSYEQYF
CDR3 DNA: TGTGCCAGTAGTATAGATCTCGGGAGCTCCTACGAGCAGTACTTC

D gene: TRBD1
clone size: NA
V gene: TRBV13
J gene: TRBJ1-1
CDR3 protein: CASSLQGAGVNTEAFF
CDR3 DNA: TGTGCCAGCAGCTTACAGGGGGCAGGGGTGAACACTGAAGCTTTCTTT

D gene: NA
clone size: NA
V gene: TRBV7-8
J gene: TRBJ1-6
CDR3 protein: CASSWAAYNSPLHF
CDR3 DNA: TGTGCCAGCAGTTGGGCAGCTTATAATTCACCCCTCCACTTT

D gene: TRBD1
clone size: NA
V gene: TRBV18
J gene: TRBJ1-3
CDR3 protein: CASSPGQGDTIYF
CDR3 DNA: TGTGCCAGCTCACCAGGACAGGGGGACACCATATATTTT

D gene: TRBD1
clone size: NA
V gene: TRBV3-1/TRBV3-2
J gene: TRBJ1-5
CDR3 protein: CASSQEAGGYRNQPQHF
CDR3 DNA: TGTGCCAGCAGCCAAGAGGCAGGGGGCTATCGCAATCAGCCCCAGCATTTT

D gene: TRBD2
clone size: few
V gene: TRBV4-2
J gene: TRBJ2-2
CDR3 protein: CASSQAPGTSGRGNTGELFF
CDR3 DNA: TGTGCCAGCAGCCAAGCCCCCGGGACTAGCGGGAGAGGGAACACCGGGGAGCTGTTTTTT

D gene: NA
clone size: NA
V gene: TRBV12-5
J gene: TRBJ1-1
CDR3 protein: CASGLVRGMNTEAFF
CDR3 DNA: TGTGCTAGTGGTTTGGTAAGGGGGATGAACACTGAAGCTTTCTTT

D gene: TRBD1
clone size: few
V gene: TRBV3-1/TRBV3-2
J gene: TRBJ1-2
CDR3 protein: CASSHGQASHYGYTF
CDR3 DNA: TGTGCCAGCAGCCACGGACAGGCGTCTCACTATGGCTACACCTTC

D gene: NA
clone size: NA
V gene: TRBV5-1
J gene: TRBJ2-7
CDR3 protein: CASSLGTLATEQYF
CDR3 DNA: TGCGCCAGCAGCTTAGGGACTTTGGCCACGGAGCAGTACTTC

D gene: NA
clone size: NA
V gene: TRBV3-1/TRBV3-2
J gene: TRBJ2-7
CDR3 protein: CASSQEGDAYEQYF
CDR3 DNA: TGTGCCAGCAGCCAAGAAGGTGATGCTTACGAGCAGTACTTC

D gene: NA
clone size: once
V gene: TRBV7-9
J gene: TRBJ1-1
CDR3 protein: CASSSVTAEAFF
CDR3 DNA: TGTGCCAGCAGCTCAGTGACAGCTGAAGCTTTCTTT

D gene: TRBD1
clone size: NA
V gene: TRBV9
J gene: TRBJ1-2
CDR3 protein: CASSSEGRQGDYGYTF
CDR3 DNA: TGTGCCAGCAGCTCCGAGGGGAGACAGGGTGACTATGGCTACACCTTC

D gene: TRBD1
clone size: NA
V gene: TRBV4-3
J gene: TRBJ2-7
CDR3 protein: CASSHGTTGHTYEQYF
CDR3 DNA: TGCGCCAGCAGCCATGGCACGACAGGGCATACCTACGAGCAGTACTTC

D gene: NA
clone size: NA
V gene: TRBV10-3
J gene: TRBJ2-7
CDR3 protein: CAISGDNSYEQYF
CDR3 DNA: TGTGCCATCAGTGGGGACAATTCCTACGAGCAGTACTTC

D gene: NA
clone size: NA
V gene: TRBV30
J gene: TRBJ2-7
CDR3 protein: CAWSVPGTSYEQYF
CDR3 DNA: TGTGCCTGGAGTGTACCGGGCACCTCCTACGAGCAGTACTTC

D gene: NA
clone size: NA
V gene: TRBV5-4
J gene: TRBJ1-1
CDR3 protein: CASSTDPSTEAFF
CDR3 DNA: TGTGCCAGCAGTACAGACCCGAGCACTGAAGCTTTCTTT

D gene: NA
clone size: NA
V gene: TRBV6-6
J gene: TRBJ1-4
CDR3 protein: CASNTGEREFEKLFF
CDR3 DNA: TGTGCCAGCAACACCGGGGAAAGGGAATTTGAAAAACTGTTTTTT

D gene: NA
clone size: once
V gene: TRBV19
J gene: TRBJ2-7
CDR3 protein: CASSHGSEQYF
CDR3 DNA: TGTGCCAGTAGCCACGGCTCCGAGCAGTACTTC

D gene: NA
clone size: few
V gene: TRBV27
J gene: TRBJ2-4
CDR3 protein: CASSLRSQGRAKNIQYF
CDR3 DNA: TGTGCCAGCAGTCTGCGGTCACAGGGAAGGGCCAAAAACATTCAGTACTTC

D gene: TRBD1
clone size: NA
V gene: TRBV5-4
J gene: TRBJ1-2
CDR3 protein: CASSPWTGTMMGYTF
CDR3 DNA: TGTGCCAGCAGCCCCTGGACAGGGACTATGATGGGCTACACCTTC

D gene: NA
clone size: NA
V gene: TRBV2
J gene: TRBJ1-3
CDR3 protein: CASSVSTRNTIYF
CDR3 DNA: TGTGCCAGCAGTGTCAGTACCCGAAACACCATATATTTT

D gene: NA
clone size: once
V gene: TRBV5-1
J gene: TRBJ2-3
CDR3 protein: CASSLASQLDTQYF
CDR3 DNA: TGCGCCAGCAGCTTGGCGTCTCAATTAGATACGCAGTATTTT

D gene: NA
clone size: NA
V gene: TRBV7-6
J gene: TRBJ2-3
CDR3 protein: CASSLEGVRADTQYF
CDR3 DNA: TGTGCCAGCAGCTTAGAGGGCGTCCGGGCGGATACGCAGTATTTT

D gene: NA
clone size: few
V gene: TRBV7-9
J gene: TRBJ1-2
CDR3 protein: CASSLGGRGGGYGYTF
CDR3 DNA: TGTGCCAGCAGCTTAGGTGGCCGCGGGGGTGGCTATGGCTACACCTTC

D gene: NA
clone size: NA
V gene: TRBV7-9
J gene: TRBJ1-3
CDR3 protein: CASSPRGTAGNTIYF
CDR3 DNA: TGTGCCAGCAGCCCTAGGGGGACGGCGGGAAACACCATATATTTT

D gene: TRBD1
clone size: NA
V gene: TRBV7-2
J gene: TRBJ1-2
CDR3 protein: CASSFGTGDNYGYTF
CDR3 DNA: TGCGCCAGCAGCTTCGGGACAGGGGACAACTATGGCTACACCTTC